A single sample is the source of the 28 T cell receptor beta chains below, sequenced in a study of cytomegalovirus exposure and HLA in healthy donors. Data came from immunoSEQ multiplex PCR; TCRdb stores just in-frame clones and leaves some out. This sample yields 95,000 to 150,000 clones, of which roughly 90% are seen a single time; roughly 6% belongs to the top ten. Sequencing used PBMCs. These receptors came from a woman aged 18-29 years in good health and CMV-seropositive.

The chain uses TRBV6-5 and TRBJ2-1; D is ambiguous. Germline CDR1 MNHEY, CDR2 SVGAGI. The CDR3 contains 16 residues. V gave up 1 base and J gave up 5 bases, with 15 bases separating them. In DNA form, the CDR3 reads TGTGCCAGCAGTTACTATGCTTCTCGGAGAGACAATGAGCAGTTCTTC. Protein: CASSYYASRRDNEQFF.

The gene calls are TRBV19 and TRBJ2-2; 8 bases agree with TRBD1. Germline CDR1 is LNHDA and CDR2 is SQIVND (reference sequence). The trim removed 5 bases at V and 6 bases at J, leaving 5 bases unmatched. The CDR3 spans 14 residues. CDR3 nucleotide sequence: TGTGCCAGTAGTCCAGGACAGGGTCCCGGGGAGCTGTTTTTT. It codes for CASSPGQGPGELFF.

This clone was observed once. The gene calls are TRBV6-5 and TRBJ1-1, with 7 nucleotides matching TRBD1. Germline trimming cut 6 bases from V and 4 bases from J; bases unmatched to any gene: 8. This CDR3 is built from 14 residues. Germline CDR1 reads MNHEY; CDR2 reads SVGAGI. CDR3: CASRRQGSRTEAFF. As DNA, the CDR3 is TGTGCCAGCAGGCGACAGGGTTCCCGCACTGAAGCTTTCTTT.

The chain recombines TRBV30 with TRBJ2-7; 7 bases are a match to TRBD1. Unmatched junction bases numbered 5, after V lost 3 bases and J lost 6 bases. In germline, CDR1 is GTSNPN, CDR2 SVGIG (reference sequence). This CDR3 spans 12 amino acids. In nucleotides, the CDR3 is TGTGCCTGGAGGAAAACAGGGGCCGAGCAGTACTTC. Amino acid sequence: CAWRKTGAEQYF.

The rearrangement uses TRBV4-1 and TRBJ2-1, with 9 bases fitting TRBD2. The germline gives CDR1 MGHRA, CDR2 YSYEKL. The CDR3 spans 19 residues. The V gene end was trimmed by 0 bases and the J gene end by 5 bases; junction bases not matched to a gene: 14. CDR3 region: CASSQDWGGRALGNNEQFF. The CDR3 bases are TGCGCCAGCAGCCAAGACTGGGGCGGGAGGGCCCTTGGGAACAATGAGCAGTTCTTC.

The chain links TRBV7-9 to TRBJ1-5; 7 bases match TRBD1. This CDR3 has 15 residues. V shed 1 base, J shed 5 bases, and the junction held 5 bases outside the gene matches. Germline loops: CDR1 SEHNR, CDR2 FQNEAQ (reference sequence). CDR3 DNA: TGTGCCAGCAGCTTAGGGGACAGACGGGATCAGCCCCAGCATTTT. Amino acid sequence: CASSLGDRRDQPQHF.

The chain joins TRBV15 to TRBJ2-7; 9 bases are shared with TRBD1. The CDR3 is made up of 14 amino acids. With V trimmed by 5 bases and J by 4 bases, 6 bases remained unmatched. Germline V gene data show CDR1 as LNHNV and CDR2 as YYDKDF (reference sequence). In DNA form, the CDR3 reads TGTGCCACCAGCGGGGACAGGGTGGTATACGAGCAGTACTTC. Residues: CATSGDRVVYEQYF.

The genes are TRBV2 and TRBJ2-7; 11 positions agree with TRBD1. V was pared by 6 bases and J by 6 bases, with 7 bases of the junction left unmatched. Germline CDR1 SNHLY, CDR2 FYNNEI. CDR3 size: 14 residues. The CDR3 here is CASRTGQGAREQYF. CDR3 nucleotides: TGTGCCAGCAGAACCGGACAGGGGGCTCGCGAGCAGTACTTC.

The genes are TRBV27 and TRBJ1-2; 7 nucleotides agree with TRBD1. This CDR3 has 14 amino acids. J was trimmed by 4 bases and V by 6 bases; bases with no gene match: 8. From germline, CDR1 is MNHEY and CDR2 SMNVEV (reference sequence). CDR3 amino acids: CASSQTGKLYGYTF. The CDR3 DNA is TGTGCCAGCAGCCAGACAGGGAAACTCTATGGCTACACCTTC.

This clone was picked up a small number of times. The rearrangement joins TRBV5-1 to TRBJ2-1; the match to TRBD1 covers 7 bases. V shed 3 bases, J shed 1 base, and the junction held 16 bases outside the gene matches. The CDR3 loop spans 19 amino acids. From germline, CDR1 is SGHRS and CDR2 YFSETQ. CDR3 region: CASSSPPLRQGPSYNEQFF. The CDR3 DNA sequence: TGCGCCAGCAGCTCCCCCCCTTTGAGACAGGGACCTTCCTACAATGAGCAGTTCTTC. The entire variable domain, with the rest obtained from reference TRBV5-1 and TRBJ2-1, is as follows: KAGVTQTPRYLIKTRGQQVTLSCSPISGHRSVSWYQQTPGQGLQFLFEYFSETQRNKGNFPGRFSGRQFSNSRSEMNVSTLELGDSALYLCASSSPPLRQGPSYNEQFFGPGTRLTVL.

This clone has just one count. The rearrangement links TRBV9 to TRBJ2-3; D is possibly TRBD2 (6 bases). The V end lost 0 bases, the J end lost 1 base, and 9 bases lay between the germline ends. Germline assignment: CDR1 SGDLS and CDR2 YYNGEE. The CDR3 covers 15 residues. CDR3 coding DNA: TGTGCCAGCAGCGTAGGGGACTGGGGCACAGATACGCAGTATTTT. Translated: CASSVGDWGTDTQYF.

This clone appeared once. The J gene is TRBJ1-1, the V gene TRBV20-1; no definite D call. The CDR3 spans 11 residues. The V gene's germline CDR1 is DFQATT and CDR2 SNEGSKA (reference sequence). V lost 2 bases to trimming and J lost 10 bases, with 11 bases between them. CDR3: CSARRELPAFF. The CDR3 nucleotides are TGCAGTGCTAGACGAGAATTGCCAGCTTTCTTT.

The chain carries TRBV5-1 and TRBJ2-1; 9 bases map to TRBD1. The V gene end was trimmed by 4 bases and the J gene end by 8 bases; junction bases not matched to a gene: 7. Germline V CDR1 and CDR2: SGHRS, YFSETQ. The CDR3 runs 14 residues. DNA of the CDR3: TGCGCCAGCAGCCAGGGACAGGGTGATGATGAGCAGTTCTTC. Translating gives CASSQGQGDDEQFF.

Only one count was recorded for this clone. The J gene is TRBJ1-1, the V gene TRBV27; D not certain. Germline CDR1 MNHEY, CDR2 SMNVEV (reference sequence). Trimming removed 6 bases from V and 2 bases from J, with 19 bases in between. The CDR3 length is 16 residues. DNA for the CDR3: TGTGCCAGCAGCCCGGGTCCCCAGAATTTTAACACTGAAGCTTTCTTT. This gives the protein CASSPGPQNFNTEAFF.

The chain couples TRBV7-8 to TRBJ1-2; D possibly corresponds to TRBD1 (5 bases). This CDR3 is 14 amino acids long. Germline CDR1 reads SGHVS; CDR2 reads FQNEAQ. V gave up 1 base and J gave up 7 bases, with 13 bases separating them. The CDR3 nucleotides read TGTGCCAGCAGCTTAGTAGGGGCCGCCCTTGGCTACACCTTC. It specifies CASSLVGAALGYTF.

The rearrangement joins TRBV30 to TRBJ1-2; possible D gene TRBD1, 5 bases. Germline loops: CDR1 GTSNPN, CDR2 SVGIG (reference sequence). V dropped 4 bases and J dropped 4 bases, with 19 bases sitting between them. The CDR3 length is 15 residues. CDR3 in DNA: TGTGCCTGGAACCTTAACTCTGGGGCCCTCTATGGCTACACCTTC. This translates into CAWNLNSGALYGYTF. Together with reference TRBV30 and TRBJ1-2, the CDR3 gives the full variable domain: SQTIHQWPATLVQPVGSPLSLECTVEGTSNPNLYWYRQAAGRGLQLLFYSVGIGQISSEVPQNLSASRPQDRQFILSSKKLLLSDSGFYLCAWNLNSGALYGYTFGSGTRLTVV.

The chain recombines TRBV7-9 with TRBJ2-5; 9 nucleotides line up with TRBD2. Germline V gene sequence: CDR1 SEHNR, CDR2 FQNEAQ (reference sequence). This CDR3 spans 15 amino acids. After removal of 4 bases from V and 3 bases from J, the junction contained 6 bases not matched to a gene. The CDR3 is CASSWLLAGEETQYF. The DNA for the CDR3 is TGTGCCAGCAGCTGGCTACTAGCGGGTGAAGAGACCCAGTACTTC.

The CDR3 loop is CASSLSGANVLTF. The CDR3 coding sequence is TGCGCCAGCAGCTTGTCGGGGGCCAACGTCCTGACTTTC. The chain is built from TRBV5-1 and TRBJ2-6, with unresolved D. Trimming stripped 1 base from V and 4 bases from J, with 3 bases between. Per germline, CDR1 SGHRS and CDR2 YFSETQ. The CDR3 length is 13 residues.

This chain joins TRBV7-6 and TRBJ2-7; D is unclear. V was clipped by 2 bases and J by 2 bases, with 16 bases between them. This CDR3 contains 16 residues. CDR1 and CDR2 (germline): SGHVS, FNYEAQ. CDR3 bases: TGTGCCAGCAGCTTATCGTTGCAGTATCCCCCCTACGAGCAGTACTTC. This translates into CASSLSLQYPPYEQYF.

In the case of this clone: The same CDR3 can be traced to other DNA sequences in this sample. The V gene is TRBV30, the J gene TRBJ1-4, with 11 bases lining up with TRBD1. This CDR3 is built from 13 residues. In germline, CDR1 is GTSNPN, CDR2 SVGIG (reference sequence). The ends lost 5 bases at V and 6 bases at J; junction bases unmatched: 2. The CDR3: CAWGQGADEKLFF. The CDR3 nucleotides are TGTGCCTGGGGACAGGGGGCCGATGAAAAACTGTTTTTT.

This chain links TRBV5-1 with TRBJ1-1, with D possibly matching TRBD1 (6 bases). Germline CDR1 and CDR2: SGHRS and YFSETQ. The V gene lost 0 bases and the J gene lost 4 bases, with 13 bases spanning the gap. The CDR3 has 15 residues. CDR3 nucleotides: TGCGCCAGCAGCTTGGGACAGGTCGGCGGCACTGAAGCTTTCTTT. Translation: CASSLGQVGGTEAFF.

The chain couples TRBV27 to TRBJ2-7, with 9 positions matching TRBD1. Germline trimming cut 8 bases from V and 4 bases from J; bases unmatched to any gene: 9. The CDR3 runs to 14 residues. CDR1 is MNHEY, CDR2 SMNVEV, per germline (reference sequence). CDR3 protein: CASAPGQGWYEQYF. The CDR3 nucleotides are TGTGCCAGCGCGCCTGGACAGGGGTGGTACGAGCAGTACTTC.

The chain is built from TRBV10-3 and TRBJ2-1; 9 positions agree with TRBD1. After removal of 10 bases from V and 7 bases from J, the junction contained 8 bases not matched to a gene. Germline CDR1 ENHRY, CDR2 SYGVKD. There are 13 residues in the CDR3. CDR3 amino acids: CATGTGNSNEQFF. CDR3 sequence (DNA): TGTGCCACGGGGACAGGGAATTCAAATGAGCAGTTCTTC.

V gene TRBV15 combines with J gene TRBJ1-5, with D perhaps TRBD1 (5 bases). Trimming stripped 5 bases from V and 4 bases from J, with 21 bases between. Germline-derived CDR1 and CDR2 are LNHNV and YYDKDF (reference sequence). The CDR3 has 17 amino acids. DNA of the CDR3: TGTGCCACCAGCTTAAGATCTGACAGAAATTATAATCAGCCCCAGCATTTT. This encodes CATSLRSDRNYNQPQHF.

The chain carries TRBV13 and TRBJ2-5; 10 nucleotides agree with TRBD2. Germline V CDR1 and CDR2: PRHDT, FYEKMQ (reference sequence). The J segment lost 6 bases and the V segment lost 0 bases, leaving 16 bases of the junction unmatched. The CDR3 consists of 19 residues. The CDR3 sequence is CASSLGQEREGRVTQTQYF. CDR3 nucleotides: TGTGCCAGCAGCTTAGGACAGGAGCGGGAGGGCCGGGTTACCCAGACCCAGTACTTC.

The chain has TRBV7-5 and TRBJ2-1; TRBD2 was called by the table and not checked on the DNA. TRBV7-5 corresponds to a pseudogene. The CDR3 extends over 15 amino acids. In DNA, the CDR3 is TGTGCCAGAAGCTTAGTGGCTAGCGGGGGGACTGAGCAGTTCTTC. Its translation is CARSLVASGGTEQFF.

The chain couples TRBV4-1 to TRBJ2-3; maybe TRBD1 (5 bases). The CDR3 loop spans 13 amino acids. V lost 0 bases to trimming and J lost 5 bases, with 6 bases between them. CDR1 MGHRA and CDR2 YSYEKL come from the germline V gene. This CDR3 is CASSQEGVDTQYF. The CDR3 DNA follows: TGCGCCAGCAGCCAAGAAGGGGTAGATACGCAGTATTTT.

This clone was detected once. This sequence joins TRBV7-9 and TRBJ1-2; 7 nucleotides line up with TRBD1. This CDR3 is built from 14 residues. Losses at the gene ends were 4 bases for V and 8 bases for J; bases not matched to a gene: 10. Germline assignment: CDR1 SEHNR and CDR2 FQNEAQ (reference sequence). The CDR3 DNA is TGTGCCAGCAGCTCCACTTACAGGGGAGAGGGCTACACCTTC. This codes for CASSSTYRGEGYTF.